A selection of T cell receptor beta chains follows, all from one sample in a study of technical replicates of blood from a few donors. Here immunoSEQ multiplex PCR was the method, and the copy in TCRdb shows in-frame clones only, minus some. The sample has 70,000 to 80,000 clones, roughly 97% seen once; the top ten hold 0.2% to 0.25%. The sample taken for sequencing was T cells isolated from PBMCs. These receptors originate from a human donor in good health. Both conserved end residues are part of each CDR3. The D gene is left open where the match is weak. The size entry is marked missing in some rows and otherwise reads once, few, many or a size class.

CDR3 DNA: TGTGCCAGCAGCCTAAGACAGGGGACTCCCCCCAACTATGGCTACACCTTC
CDR3 protein: CASSLRQGTPPNYGYTF
clone size: few
V gene: TRBV7-9
D gene: TRBD1
J gene: TRBJ1-2

CDR3 DNA: TGTGCCAGCAGTTTCCGACAGACCAGGGTGGATACGCAGTATTTT
CDR3 protein: CASSFRQTRVDTQYF
clone size: .
V gene: TRBV27
D gene: .
J gene: TRBJ2-3

CDR3 DNA: TGCGCCAGCAGCCTTGGGGGCGGGGGGCCATACAATGAGCAGTTCTTC
CDR3 protein: CASSLGGGGPYNEQFF
clone size: .
V gene: TRBV5-1
D gene: TRBD2
J gene: TRBJ2-1

CDR3 DNA: TGTGCCAGCAGCAGACAGGGGACCCACTCCTACGAGCAGTACTTC
CDR3 protein: CASSRQGTHSYEQYF
clone size: .
V gene: TRBV6-1
D gene: TRBD1
J gene: TRBJ2-7

CDR3 DNA: TGCAGCGTTGATCGCGCGGGAGTTTTGACTGAGCAGTTCTTC
CDR3 protein: CSVDRAGVLTEQFF
clone size: .
V gene: TRBV29-1
D gene: TRBD2
J gene: TRBJ2-1

CDR3 DNA: TGCGCCAGCAGTTTGACAGGGGGTAACTATGGCTACACCTTC
CDR3 protein: CASSLTGGNYGYTF
clone size: .
V gene: TRBV5-1
D gene: TRBD1
J gene: TRBJ1-2

CDR3 DNA: TGCGCCAGCAGCTTGCTCGGACTCAGACCTAACACTGAAGCTTTCTTT
CDR3 protein: CASSLLGLRPNTEAFF
clone size: .
V gene: TRBV5-1
D gene: .
J gene: TRBJ1-1

CDR3 DNA: TGTGCCAGCAGCTTGGGGAGCACTGAAGCTTTCTTT
CDR3 protein: CASSLGSTEAFF
clone size: .
V gene: TRBV5-6
D gene: .
J gene: TRBJ1-1

CDR3 DNA: TGTGCCAGCAGCCCATCGGGGTTCTACAATGAGCAGTTCTTC
CDR3 protein: CASSPSGFYNEQFF
clone size: .
V gene: TRBV14
D gene: .
J gene: TRBJ2-1

CDR3 DNA: TGTGCCAGCAGTCTAGCCCAACCCTATGACAAGAACACTGAAGCTTTCTTT
CDR3 protein: CASSLAQPYDKNTEAFF
clone size: .
V gene: TRBV27
D gene: .
J gene: TRBJ1-1

CDR3 DNA: TGTGCCAGCAGGGGGACAGGGCGCGAACACGAGCAGTACTTC
CDR3 protein: CASRGTGREHEQYF
clone size: once
V gene: TRBV7-9
D gene: TRBD1
J gene: TRBJ2-7

CDR3 DNA: TGTGCCAGCAGCGTGTATAGTTCCCACAATGAGCAGTTCTTC
CDR3 protein: CASSVYSSHNEQFF
clone size: .
V gene: TRBV7-9
D gene: .
J gene: TRBJ2-1

CDR3 DNA: TGTGCCAGCAGCCCAGGGGGCAGGGGGCGAGACATTCAGTACTTC
CDR3 protein: CASSPGGRGRDIQYF
clone size: .
V gene: TRBV7-9
D gene: TRBD1
J gene: TRBJ2-4

CDR3 DNA: TGTGCCAGCAGTACCGGGACAGGGTATGACGAGCAGTACTTC
CDR3 protein: CASSTGTGYDEQYF
clone size: .
V gene: TRBV6-5
D gene: TRBD1
J gene: TRBJ2-7

CDR3 DNA: TGTGCCTCTTCAGGGCCAGGGGAGACCCAGTACTTC
CDR3 protein: CASSGPGETQYF
clone size: .
V gene: TRBV7-9
D gene: .
J gene: TRBJ2-5

CDR3 DNA: TGTGCCAGCAGCTTATCTGGGAGACGGATGAACACTGAAGCTTTCTTT
CDR3 protein: CASSLSGRRMNTEAFF
clone size: .
V gene: TRBV11-2
D gene: .
J gene: TRBJ1-1

CDR3 DNA: TGTGCCACCCCCGGGACAGCAGACAATGAGCAGTTCTTC
CDR3 protein: CATPGTADNEQFF
clone size: .
V gene: TRBV2
D gene: TRBD1
J gene: TRBJ2-1

CDR3 DNA: TGTGCCAGCAGCGGACTTACCAATGAGCAGTTCTTC
CDR3 protein: CASSGLTNEQFF
clone size: .
V gene: TRBV6-5
D gene: .
J gene: TRBJ2-1

CDR3 DNA: TGTGCCAGTAGCCCACGGGACAGTCCCTCCTACGAGCAGTACTTC
CDR3 protein: CASSPRDSPSYEQYF
clone size: .
V gene: TRBV19
D gene: TRBD1
J gene: TRBJ2-7

CDR3 DNA: TGTGCCAGCAGAGGGACAGGAAACAATCAGCCCCAGCATTTT
CDR3 protein: CASRGTGNNQPQHF
clone size: .
V gene: TRBV6-6
D gene: TRBD1
J gene: TRBJ1-5

CDR3 DNA: TGTGCCAGCAGCTTGGAGCGGGGGAGCCGATCAGATACGCAGTATTTT
CDR3 protein: CASSLERGSRSDTQYF
clone size: once
V gene: TRBV5-4
D gene: TRBD2
J gene: TRBJ2-3